Listed here are 7 T cell receptor beta chains from one sample, sequenced in a study of read filtering for tumor transcriptome and immune sequencing. From around 0.4 ug of RNA, a library with molecular barcoded alpha/delta and beta/gamma adaptors was made. Each CDR3 protein is one row after TCRdb ran MiXCR on the reads. Of tens of thousands of distinct CDR3 sequences detected, 20% appear once; the ten largest clones hold roughly 37%. Sequencing was carried out using a population of CD138-negative cells sorted from bone marrow. These receptors were obtained from a donor at least 40 years old with multiple myeloma.

As concerns this clonotype: One junction end does not reproduce the germline sequence, and a read error may be involved. The J gene is TRBJ2-7, the V gene TRBV18, with no clear D. CDR3 size: 14 residues. CDR1 and CDR2 (germline): KGHSH, LQKENI. The CDR3 bases are TGTGCCAGCCCACCACCGCCCGGGTTCCGCGAGCAGTACTTC. This gives the protein CASPPPPGFREQYF.

This clonotype was counted ten times or more. The rearrangement joins TRBV7-8 to TRBJ2-1; D gene unclear. This CDR3 is built from 13 residues. The V gene's germline CDR1 is SGHVS and CDR2 FQNEAQ. The V and J ends lost 5 bases and 15 bases respectively, with 20 bases between them. CDR3 sequence: CASSPPGTVRRFF. CDR3 nucleotides: TGTGCCAGCAGCCCCCCGGGCACAGTTAGGCGGTTCTTC.

Concerning this clonotype itself: The final CDR3 position lacks the conserved phenylalanine or tryptophan, pointing to a likely read error. The chain couples TRBV10-3 to TRBJ2-7; TRBD2 agrees at 8 bases. The V and J ends lost 4 bases and 5 bases, in that order; junction bases with no gene match: 16. Per germline, CDR1 ENHRY and CDR2 SYGVKD. The CDR3 sequence is 17 residues long. The CDR3 sequence is CAISVSYGRASYHEQYS. The CDR3 DNA sequence: TGTGCCATCAGTGTGTCGTACGGGAGGGCCTCCTACCACGAGCAGTACTCC.

This chain connects TRBV20-1 to TRBJ2-3, with 11 bases fitting TRBD2. The CDR3 extends over 17 amino acids. CDR1 is DFQATT and CDR2 is SNEGSKA in the germline V gene (reference sequence). J lost 1 base, V lost 3 bases, and 9 bases had no gene match. The CDR3 nucleotides are TGCAGTGCTAGGTCACTAGCGGGAGATAGGGGCACAGATACGCAGTATTTT. This codes for CSARSLAGDRGTDTQYF.

This clonotype has a count of ten or more. The V gene is TRBV10-3, the J gene TRBJ1-1; a weak D match, TRBD1 (6 bases). CDR3 length: 14 residues. Per the germline V gene, CDR1 is ENHRY and CDR2 is SYGVKD. With 6 bases removed from V and 0 bases from J, the gap between germline ends came to 11 bases. CDR3 DNA sequence: TGTGCCATCAGGGGGCAGGGGCTGAACACTGAAGCTTTCTTT. Residues: CAIRGQGLNTEAFF.

This clonotype was observed many times. The CDR3 sequence is CASGFTVPRMHTEAFF. Here the CDR3 DNA reads TGTGCTAGTGGCTTCACGGTCCCCCGCATGCACACTGAAGCTTTCTTT. This chain links TRBV12-5 with TRBJ1-1; D call uncertain. The CDR3 has 16 residues. Trimming shortened V by 6 bases and J by 3 bases, and 20 bases separated the two germline ends. Germline CDR1 and CDR2: LGHNT and FRNRAP.

There are many counts of this clonotype. The chain recombines TRBV28 with TRBJ2-3; 7 bases map to TRBD2. Germline V lookup: CDR1 MDHEN, CDR2 SYDVKM. The V and J ends lost 5 bases and 0 bases, in that order; junction bases with no gene match: 11. This CDR3 comprises 17 residues. CDR3 bases: TGTGCCAGCAGTCTTCTCCACTCTAGCGGCAGCACAGATACGCAGTATTTT. Encoded protein: CASSLLHSSGSTDTQYF.